This is a list of T cell receptor beta chains from one sample in a study of blood T cell repertoires in COVID-19. Method: immunoSEQ multiplex PCR; TCRdb's copy keeps in-frame clones and lacks some. The data show some 150,000 clones, around nine tenths seen once. Sequenced: peripheral blood. The source is a human donor in a cohort sampled during active COVID-19. The CDR3 runs from the conserved cysteine through the conserved F or W. A D gene is named only where the DNA matches it firmly. The size entry is marked missing in some rows and otherwise reads once, few, many or a size class.

cdr3_nt: TGTGCCAGCAGTCGCTGGGACACCAGCTCTGGGGCCAACGTCCTGACTTTC; cdr3_aa: CASSRWDTSSGANVLTF; j_call: TRBJ2-6; v_call: TRBV28; d_call: -; clone_size: -
cdr3_nt: TGTGCCAGCAGCAAAAAGGGGGCAGGGGGCAATCAGCCCCAGCATTTT; cdr3_aa: CASSKKGAGGNQPQHF; j_call: TRBJ1-5; v_call: TRBV21-1; d_call: -; clone_size: -
cdr3_nt: TGCGCCAGCAGCCCTCACCGAGCGGGAGGTTCATACAATGAGCAGTTCTTC; cdr3_aa: CASSPHRAGGSYNEQFF; j_call: TRBJ2-1; v_call: TRBV5-1; d_call: TRBD2; clone_size: -
cdr3_nt: TGTGCCAGCAGTTACAGGACCGTCACGGGGGAGCAGTTCTTC; cdr3_aa: CASSYRTVTGEQFF; j_call: TRBJ2-1; v_call: TRBV6-5; d_call: -; clone_size: -
cdr3_nt: TGTGCCAGAGGACTAATGGCCTCGGGGAGGCACGAGCAGTACTTC; cdr3_aa: CARGLMASGRHEQYF; j_call: TRBJ2-7; v_call: TRBV7-5; d_call: -; clone_size: -
cdr3_nt: TGTGCCAGCAGCCAGCCCACAGGGGGAACTGAAGCTTTCTTT; cdr3_aa: CASSQPTGGTEAFF; j_call: TRBJ1-1; v_call: TRBV3-1/TRBV3-2; d_call: TRBD1; clone_size: -
cdr3_nt: TGCGCCAGCAGCCAAGATAACGGGGGGGACGGAGCCTACGAGCAGTACTTC; cdr3_aa: CASSQDNGGDGAYEQYF; j_call: TRBJ2-7; v_call: TRBV4-1; d_call: TRBD2; clone_size: -
cdr3_nt: TGTGCCAGCAGCCCCCTAGCGGGGGGCCAGTACTTC; cdr3_aa: CASSPLAGGQYF; j_call: TRBJ2-5; v_call: TRBV9; d_call: TRBD2; clone_size: -
cdr3_nt: TGTGCCAGCAGCCAAGAGGTAGCGAAACTGTTTTTT; cdr3_aa: CASSQEVAKLFF; j_call: TRBJ1-4; v_call: TRBV3-1/TRBV3-2; d_call: -; clone_size: -
cdr3_nt: TGTGCCAGCAGAATAGCGGGGGGGCAAGAGACCCAGTACTTC; cdr3_aa: CASRIAGGQETQYF; j_call: TRBJ2-5; v_call: TRBV28; d_call: TRBD2; clone_size: -
cdr3_nt: TGTGCCAGCAACGACAGGGATACCTACGAGCAGTACTTC; cdr3_aa: CASNDRDTYEQYF; j_call: TRBJ2-7; v_call: TRBV28; d_call: TRBD1; clone_size: once
cdr3_nt: TGTGCCAGCACGTACAGGGGTGGAACTGAAGCTTTCTTT; cdr3_aa: CASTYRGGTEAFF; j_call: TRBJ1-1; v_call: TRBV7-9; d_call: TRBD1; clone_size: -
cdr3_nt: TGTGCCAGCAGTTCTCGGCGTTTAGGGGGCTGCGAGACCCAGTACTTC; cdr3_aa: CASSSRRLGGCETQYF; j_call: TRBJ2-5; v_call: TRBV6-8; d_call: TRBD1; clone_size: -
cdr3_nt: TGTGCCTGGAGTGGGTCGCGGACTAGCGGGGGGGACTCAATGCGGCAGTACTTC; cdr3_aa: CAWSGSRTSGGDSMRQYF; j_call: TRBJ2-7; v_call: TRBV30; d_call: TRBD2; clone_size: -
cdr3_nt: TGTGCCAGCAGCCGGAGACTAGCGGGGGGCTACAATGAGCAGTTCTTC; cdr3_aa: CASSRRLAGGYNEQFF; j_call: TRBJ2-1; v_call: TRBV11-3; d_call: TRBD2; clone_size: -
cdr3_nt: TGCGCCAGCAGCCAAGATGCGGCAGGACTCAGGGGCTACACCTTC; cdr3_aa: CASSQDAAGLRGYTF; j_call: TRBJ1-2; v_call: TRBV4-1; d_call: -; clone_size: -
cdr3_nt: TGTGCCAGCAGCGTAGGTAGTGATTACGAGCAGTACTTC; cdr3_aa: CASSVGSDYEQYF; j_call: TRBJ2-7; v_call: TRBV9; d_call: -; clone_size: -
cdr3_nt: TGTGCCAGCAGCTCTGGACTAGCGGGTGCCGGGGAGCTGTTTTTT; cdr3_aa: CASSSGLAGAGELFF; j_call: TRBJ2-2; v_call: TRBV5-4; d_call: TRBD2; clone_size: -
cdr3_nt: TGTGCCAGTAGTACCTACGTGGTTCGTGGAAACACCATATATTTT; cdr3_aa: CASSTYVVRGNTIYF; j_call: TRBJ1-3; v_call: TRBV19; d_call: -; clone_size: -
cdr3_nt: TGTGCCAGCAGCCAGGGGACTAGCGGGAGGGTGTTCTTC; cdr3_aa: CASSQGTSGRVFF; j_call: TRBJ2-1; v_call: TRBV3-1/TRBV3-2; d_call: TRBD2; clone_size: once
cdr3_nt: TGCGCCAGCAGCGACAGCTCTGGCGGGAGTCTGACAGATACGCAGTATTTT; cdr3_aa: CASSDSSGGSLTDTQYF; j_call: TRBJ2-3; v_call: TRBV5-1; d_call: TRBD2; clone_size: -
cdr3_nt: TGTGCCAGCAGCTATTATAGCGGGGGTAGTGGTGAGCAGTTCTTC; cdr3_aa: CASSYYSGGSGEQFF; j_call: TRBJ2-1; v_call: TRBV7-9; d_call: TRBD2; clone_size: -
cdr3_nt: TGTGCCAGCAGCCCTAGTGGGGCAGGGGGGAACTATGGCTACACCTTC; cdr3_aa: CASSPSGAGGNYGYTF; j_call: TRBJ1-2; v_call: TRBV28; d_call: TRBD1; clone_size: many
cdr3_nt: TGTGCCAGCAGCCTTAACCCGATTGGGGGGGCAGCTGAAGCTTTCTTT; cdr3_aa: CASSLNPIGGAAEAFF; j_call: TRBJ1-1; v_call: TRBV7-3; d_call: -; clone_size: -
cdr3_nt: TGTGCCAGCAGGATGGACAGCCGGACGACAGATACGCAGTATTTT; cdr3_aa: CASRMDSRTTDTQYF; j_call: TRBJ2-3; v_call: TRBV5-4; d_call: -; clone_size: -
cdr3_nt: TGCAGCGTTGGGAGGGCTAGCGGGGGTATAGGGAATGAGCAGTTCTTC; cdr3_aa: CSVGRASGGIGNEQFF; j_call: TRBJ2-1; v_call: TRBV29-1; d_call: TRBD2; clone_size: -
cdr3_nt: TGTGCCAGCACCCGGTGGAGCGGGGGGGCAGGCGAGACCCAGTACTTC; cdr3_aa: CASTRWSGGAGETQYF; j_call: TRBJ2-5; v_call: TRBV2; d_call: TRBD2; clone_size: -
cdr3_nt: TGTGCCAGCAGTTTCGGGACACCGACGCATGGCTACACCTTC; cdr3_aa: CASSFGTPTHGYTF; j_call: TRBJ1-2; v_call: TRBV28; d_call: -; clone_size: -
cdr3_nt: TGCGCCAGCAGCCAAGTCGTTAGCAATCAGCCCCAGCATTTT; cdr3_aa: CASSQVVSNQPQHF; j_call: TRBJ1-5; v_call: TRBV4-1; d_call: -; clone_size: -
cdr3_nt: TGTGCCAGTAGATCACAGGGTGGTGGAAACACCATATATTTT; cdr3_aa: CASRSQGGGNTIYF; j_call: TRBJ1-3; v_call: TRBV19; d_call: -; clone_size: -
cdr3_nt: TGTGCCAGCAGTTCAAGCGGGAGGGCCTACGAGCAGTACTTC; cdr3_aa: CASSSSGRAYEQYF; j_call: TRBJ2-7; v_call: TRBV11-2; d_call: TRBD2; clone_size: few
cdr3_nt: TGTGCCACCAGCCCGGGGGGGCGATGGGGCTCTGGAAACACCATATATTTT; cdr3_aa: CATSPGGRWGSGNTIYF; j_call: TRBJ1-3; v_call: TRBV15; d_call: -; clone_size: -
cdr3_nt: TGTGCCAGCAGTCCCCCTACAGGGAACACTGAAGCTTTCTTT; cdr3_aa: CASSPPTGNTEAFF; j_call: TRBJ1-1; v_call: TRBV5-6; d_call: -; clone_size: -
cdr3_nt: TGTGCCAGCAGAACAGGGTGGTATGGCTACACCTTC; cdr3_aa: CASRTGWYGYTF; j_call: TRBJ1-2; v_call: TRBV6-4; d_call: -; clone_size: -
cdr3_nt: TGTGCCAGCAGTTTAAGGTGGCAGGGCCCCCACGAGCAGTACTTC; cdr3_aa: CASSLRWQGPHEQYF; j_call: TRBJ2-7; v_call: TRBV27; d_call: -; clone_size: -
cdr3_nt: TGTGCCAGCAGCCCGCGACAGGGTGCGGGTGAGCAGTTCTTC; cdr3_aa: CASSPRQGAGEQFF; j_call: TRBJ2-1; v_call: TRBV3-1/TRBV3-2; d_call: TRBD1; clone_size: -
cdr3_nt: TGTGCCACTAAAAAGGAGAATCGGGATAATTCACCCCTCCACTTT; cdr3_aa: CATKKENRDNSPLHF; j_call: TRBJ1-6; v_call: TRBV6-5; d_call: -; clone_size: once
cdr3_nt: TGTGCCAGCAGTACAGGACAGGTAATCGGCTACACCTTC; cdr3_aa: CASSTGQVIGYTF; j_call: TRBJ1-2; v_call: TRBV28; d_call: TRBD1; clone_size: -
cdr3_nt: TGTGCCAGCAGTGACAGACAGGGGCGCACAGATACGCAGTATTTT; cdr3_aa: CASSDRQGRTDTQYF; j_call: TRBJ2-3; v_call: TRBV6-1; d_call: TRBD1; clone_size: -
cdr3_nt: TGTGCCTGGAGTGTGGCTAGCGGGGCCTACGAGCAGTACTTC; cdr3_aa: CAWSVASGAYEQYF; j_call: TRBJ2-7; v_call: TRBV30; d_call: TRBD2; clone_size: -
cdr3_nt: TGTGCCAGCAGTTCAAAAGGGGGGGAATGGGGTGAAGCTTTCTTT; cdr3_aa: CASSSKGGEWGEAFF; j_call: TRBJ1-1; v_call: TRBV27; d_call: -; clone_size: once
cdr3_nt: TGTGCCAGCAGCCAAGGGACTAGCGGGGTTCCCTCTGGGGCCAACGTCCTGACTTTC; cdr3_aa: CASSQGTSGVPSGANVLTF; j_call: TRBJ2-6; v_call: TRBV14; d_call: TRBD2; clone_size: many
cdr3_nt: TGTGCCAGTAGTGCCGCCGGGACAGGGGTTGTCTACGAGCAGTACTTC; cdr3_aa: CASSAAGTGVVYEQYF; j_call: TRBJ2-7; v_call: TRBV19; d_call: TRBD1; clone_size: -
cdr3_nt: TGTGCCTCCGCGGCGGGGGACACCGGGGAGCTGTTTTTT; cdr3_aa: CASAAGDTGELFF; j_call: TRBJ2-2; v_call: TRBV7-9; d_call: TRBD2; clone_size: -
cdr3_nt: TGTGCCAGCAGCTCAGGGGCCCAAGAGACCCAGTACTTC; cdr3_aa: CASSSGAQETQYF; j_call: TRBJ2-5; v_call: TRBV7-2; d_call: -; clone_size: -
cdr3_nt: TGCGCCAGCAGCCTCCAAAGCGGGGCAGACTATGGCTACACCTTC; cdr3_aa: CASSLQSGADYGYTF; j_call: TRBJ1-2; v_call: TRBV4-1; d_call: -; clone_size: -